This T cell receptor beta chain emerged from a study of shared clonotypes between healthy human individuals. The CDR3 totals 14 residues. Trimming removed 0 bases at V and 0 bases at J, with 6 bases between. Germline V gene lookup returns CDR1 SGHAT and CDR2 FQNNGV. Profiling relied on immunoSEQ multiplex PCR, and the TCRdb table lists in-frame clones only, not all of them. The repertoire includes some 96,000 clones, around 43% of them detected once, and around 16% sits in the top ten. This receptor was taken from a woman between 40 and 50 years old in good health. Some clones in this sample may be carry-over from other donors' samples. The chain employs TRBV11-2 and TRBJ2-7; D is unclear. The sequencing input was PBMCs. In DNA form, the CDR3 reads TGTGCCAGCAGCTTAGATCGACACTCCTACGAGCAGTACTTC. Encoded protein: CASSLDRHSYEQYF.